This T cell receptor beta chain is from a study of T cell changes during pregnancy in multiple sclerosis. Using immunoSEQ multiplex PCR, the repertoire was profiled, and TCRdb retains in-frame clones only, with some absent. The data show tens of thousands of clones, just under 95% seen once. The CDR3 contains 16 residues. Losses at the gene ends were 5 bases for V and 4 bases for J; bases not matched to a gene: 13. Germline V gene lookup returns CDR1 SGHTA and CDR2 FQGNSA. The chain carries TRBV7-2 and TRBJ1-2, with 7 bases lining up with TRBD1. The sequence came from a female donor with multiple sclerosis, enrolled in a pregnancy study. Here the sequenced sample was peripheral blood, taken in the second trimester of pregnancy. CDR3 sequence: CASSRADRVGVYGYTF. For the CDR3, the DNA is TGTGCCAGCAGCCGGGCAGACAGGGTAGGGGTCTATGGCTACACCTTC. The full variable domain, completed using reference TRBV7-2 and TRBJ1-2, is GAGVSQSPSNKVTEKGKDVELRCDPISGHTALYWYRQSLGQGLEFLIYFQGNSAPDKSGLPSDRFSAERTGGSVSTLTIQRTQQEDSAVYLCASSRADRVGVYGYTFGSGTRLTVV.